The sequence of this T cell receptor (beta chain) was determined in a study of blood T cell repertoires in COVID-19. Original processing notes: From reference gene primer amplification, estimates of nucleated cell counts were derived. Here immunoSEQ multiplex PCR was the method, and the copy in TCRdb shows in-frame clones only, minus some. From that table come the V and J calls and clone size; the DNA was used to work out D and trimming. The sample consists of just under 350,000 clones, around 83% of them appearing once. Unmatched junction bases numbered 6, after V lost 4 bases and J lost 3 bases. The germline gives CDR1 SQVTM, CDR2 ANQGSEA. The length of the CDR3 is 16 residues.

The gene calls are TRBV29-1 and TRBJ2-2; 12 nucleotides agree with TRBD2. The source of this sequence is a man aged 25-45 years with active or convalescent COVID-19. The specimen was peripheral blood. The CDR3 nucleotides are TGCAGCGTTGGGGCGACTAGCGGGAGCTACACCGGGGAGCTGTTTTTT. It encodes CSVGATSGSYTGELFF.